The rows below give T cell receptor beta chains drawn from one sample of a study of blood T cell repertoires in COVID-19. TCRdb's table, derived via immunoSEQ multiplex PCR, lists solely in-frame clones and lacks some. Among more than 200,000 clones listed, around 87% were seen once. Source material: peripheral blood. These receptors came from a woman aged 55-70 years with COVID-19, enrolled during active disease. The CDR3 runs from the conserved cysteine through the conserved F or W. The D gene is left open where the match is weak. Only some rows state a clone size, as once, few, many or a class for expanded clones.

V	J	D	size	CDR3	DNA
TRBV5-6	TRBJ2-1	TRBD2	few	CASSLPILAGGNEQFF	TGTGCCAGCAGTTTACCCATTCTAGCGGGAGGCAATGAGCAGTTCTTC
TRBV2	TRBJ1-2	TRBD1	once	CASSEATGGNYGYTF	TGTGCCAGCAGTGAAGCAACAGGGGGTAACTATGGCTACACCTTC
TRBV6-1	TRBJ1-4	-	-	CASSENSPITNEKLFF	TGTGCCAGCAGTGAGAACAGTCCGATAACTAATGAAAAACTGTTTTTT
TRBV6-1	TRBJ1-4	-	-	CASSDRDSSGKLFF	TGTGCCAGCAGTGACCGGGACTCATCAGGAAAACTGTTTTTT
TRBV6-2/TRBV6-3	TRBJ2-1	-	-	CASSLGSLRNEQFF	TGTGCCAGCAGTCTCGGGAGTCTGAGGAATGAGCAGTTCTTC
TRBV5-1	TRBJ1-1	-	-	CASLPGDTRGTEAFF	TGCGCCAGCCTTCCCGGGGACACAAGGGGGACTGAAGCTTTCTTT
TRBV6-5	TRBJ1-1	-	-	CASSYSGGSAFF	TGTGCCAGCAGTTACTCTGGAGGTTCGGCTTTCTTT
TRBV18	TRBJ1-2	TRBD1	-	CASSPGQGYGYTF	TGTGCCAGCTCACCAGGACAGGGCTATGGCTACACCTTC
TRBV5-1	TRBJ2-2	-	-	CASSVNPSTGELFF	TGCGCCAGCAGCGTCAACCCCAGCACCGGGGAGCTGTTTTTT
TRBV2	TRBJ2-2	-	-	CASSTGSTGELFF	TGTGCCAGCAGTACAGGGAGCACCGGGGAGCTGTTTTTT
TRBV5-1	TRBJ2-2	-	once	CASSLSRNTGELFF	TGCGCCAGCAGCTTGTCCCGGAACACCGGGGAGCTGTTTTTT
TRBV11-3	TRBJ2-1	TRBD2	-	CASSLGRGRAYDEQFF	TGTGCCAGCAGCTTAGGGCGCGGGAGGGCGTACGATGAGCAGTTCTTC
TRBV5-6	TRBJ2-7	-	few	CASSLAQSYEQYF	TGTGCCAGCAGCTTGGCCCAGTCCTACGAGCAGTACTTC
TRBV28	TRBJ1-1	-	-	CASSLGSLNTEAFF	TGTGCCAGCAGCCTCGGTAGTTTGAACACTGAAGCTTTCTTT
TRBV7-8	TRBJ2-7	TRBD2	few	CASSGRGGVPDNEQYF	TGTGCCAGCAGCGGGAGGGGCGGCGTCCCAGACAACGAGCAGTACTTC
TRBV5-1	TRBJ2-3	-	-	CASSGGGAQYF	TGCGCCAGCAGCGGGGGCGGCGCGCAGTATTTT
TRBV28	TRBJ1-5	TRBD1	once	CASSLVDRENNQPQHF	TGTGCCAGCAGTTTAGTAGACAGGGAGAACAATCAGCCCCAGCATTTT
TRBV7-7	TRBJ2-5	TRBD1	-	CASSIGTAETQYF	TGTGCCAGCAGCATCGGGACAGCAGAGACCCAGTACTTC
TRBV5-1	TRBJ1-2	-	-	CASSLDRDGYTF	TGCGCCAGCAGCTTGGACAGGGATGGCTACACCTTC
TRBV7-2	TRBJ2-1	-	once	CASSWSSARSNEQFF	TGTGCCAGCAGCTGGAGTTCGGCTCGTTCGAATGAGCAGTTCTTC
TRBV14	TRBJ2-7	TRBD2	few	CASSSLAGTSGSFIYEQYF	TGTGCCAGCAGCTCTCTCGCCGGGACTAGCGGGAGCTTTATTTACGAGCAGTACTTC
TRBV5-1	TRBJ2-1	TRBD2	-	CASSLRTSGNNEQFF	TGCGCCAGCAGCTTGAGGACTAGCGGTAACAATGAGCAGTTCTTC
TRBV7-9	TRBJ1-2	TRBD1	-	CASSQRQGDYGYTF	TGTGCCAGCAGCCAGCGACAGGGCGACTATGGCTACACCTTC
TRBV9	TRBJ2-3	-	-	CASSVISTDTQYF	TGTGCCAGCAGCGTAATCTCCACAGATACGCAGTATTTT
TRBV5-1	TRBJ1-2	TRBD1	-	CASSLGYEGAYGYTF	TGCGCCAGCAGCTTAGGCTACGAGGGGGCCTATGGCTACACCTTC
TRBV9	TRBJ2-2	TRBD2	-	CASSARGGPGTGELFF	TGTGCCAGCAGCGCCCGGGGGGGCCCGGGTACCGGGGAGCTGTTTTTT
TRBV6-5	TRBJ2-3	TRBD1	-	CASNRDSRTDTQYF	TGTGCCAGTAACCGGGACAGTCGCACAGATACGCAGTATTTT
TRBV28	TRBJ2-7	TRBD2	-	CASSLTSGRAEQYF	TGTGCCAGCAGTTTGACTAGCGGGAGGGCCGAGCAGTACTTC
TRBV5-1	TRBJ1-5	-	-	CASSLGGTDQPQHF	TGCGCCAGCAGCTTGGGGGGCACGGATCAGCCCCAGCATTTT
TRBV29-1	TRBJ1-3	-	-	CSVGGAGVTIYF	TGCAGCGTTGGGGGAGCGGGGGTCACCATATATTTT
TRBV7-2	TRBJ1-1	-	-	CASSLAYSHTEAFF	TGTGCCAGCAGCTTAGCTTACAGCCACACTGAAGCTTTCTTT
TRBV9	TRBJ1-4	-	-	CASSEMGGNEKLFF	TGTGCCAGCAGCGAGATGGGGGGGAATGAAAAACTGTTTTTT
TRBV29-1	TRBJ1-1	-	-	CSVGVGQGTEAFF	TGCAGCGTTGGTGTAGGCCAGGGGACTGAAGCTTTCTTT
TRBV9	TRBJ2-7	TRBD2	once	CASSVGSGSRPHYEQYF	TGTGCCAGCAGCGTAGGTAGCGGGAGTAGGCCCCACTACGAGCAGTACTTC
TRBV6-5	TRBJ1-3	-	-	CASSRDSSGNTIYF	TGTGCCAGCAGTCGAGACAGTTCTGGAAACACCATATATTTT
TRBV24-1	TRBJ2-5	TRBD1	-	CATSDRQGRETQYF	TGTGCCACCAGTGATAGACAGGGTAGAGAGACCCAGTACTTC
TRBV7-3	TRBJ2-5	-	-	CASSLSQGIKETQYF	TGTGCCAGCAGCTTGTCCCAGGGGATTAAAGAGACCCAGTACTTC
TRBV30	TRBJ2-1	TRBD2	-	CAWSVGASGRAVF	TGTGCCTGGAGTGTAGGCGCTAGCGGGAGGGCGGTCTTC
TRBV4-1	TRBJ1-6	-	-	CASSQEGGLPLHF	TGCGCCAGCAGCCAAGAAGGGGGTTTACCCCTCCACTTT
TRBV4-2	TRBJ1-1	TRBD1	-	CASSQVGQTNTEAFF	TGTGCCAGCAGCCAGGTGGGACAGACGAACACTGAAGCTTTCTTT
TRBV5-4	TRBJ2-2	-	few	CASSLYAGVNTGELFF	TGTGCCAGCAGCTTGTACGCAGGGGTCAACACCGGGGAGCTGTTTTTT
TRBV30	TRBJ1-5	-	-	CAWSVPSPGSQPQHF	TGTGCCTGGAGTGTACCGAGTCCGGGTTCTCAGCCCCAGCATTTT
TRBV6-5	TRBJ2-7	TRBD2	-	CASSYGRAFSYEQYF	TGTGCCAGCAGTTATGGGAGGGCGTTCTCCTACGAGCAGTACTTC
TRBV30	TRBJ1-2	TRBD1	-	CAWSGTAGGYGYTF	TGTGCCTGGAGTGGGACAGCAGGGGGCTATGGCTACACCTTC